The sequence of this T cell receptor beta chain was determined in a study of CD8+ T cells in alopecia areata. Turning to the study itself: A regimen of oral tofacitinib, 5 to 10 mg twice daily, was given to treated patients. Study outcomes and limitations: The study found higher clonality in lesional than normal scalp, especially in alopecia totalis/universalis. Against the mouse data, patients shared TCRs less clearly, possibly for HLA reasons.

The treatment here: oral pan-JAK inhibitor, 5-10 mg twice daily. This clone was found a few times. Its antigen remains unknown. Germline and junction disagree at one end, which may indicate a read error. The CDR3 totals 13 residues. Germline V gene data show CDR1 as SNHLY and CDR2 as FYNNEI. RNA extraction was followed by reverse transcription into cDNA, which acted as the sequencing template. The method was immunoSEQ multiplex PCR; TCRdb's version includes in-frame clones alone and lacks a portion of them. This sample has 90,000 to 150,000 clones, with more than 40% found just once. V is TRBV2 and J is TRBJ2-7, with unresolved D. This sequence was found in a human donor with alopecia areata. This material consisted of CD4+ T cells sorted from blood, taken at week 4, from a patient treated with tofacitinib. CDR3 in amino acids: CASSGYGGPQENF. The CDR3 bases are TGTGCCAGCAGTGGTTACGGCGGACCCCAGGAGAACTTC.